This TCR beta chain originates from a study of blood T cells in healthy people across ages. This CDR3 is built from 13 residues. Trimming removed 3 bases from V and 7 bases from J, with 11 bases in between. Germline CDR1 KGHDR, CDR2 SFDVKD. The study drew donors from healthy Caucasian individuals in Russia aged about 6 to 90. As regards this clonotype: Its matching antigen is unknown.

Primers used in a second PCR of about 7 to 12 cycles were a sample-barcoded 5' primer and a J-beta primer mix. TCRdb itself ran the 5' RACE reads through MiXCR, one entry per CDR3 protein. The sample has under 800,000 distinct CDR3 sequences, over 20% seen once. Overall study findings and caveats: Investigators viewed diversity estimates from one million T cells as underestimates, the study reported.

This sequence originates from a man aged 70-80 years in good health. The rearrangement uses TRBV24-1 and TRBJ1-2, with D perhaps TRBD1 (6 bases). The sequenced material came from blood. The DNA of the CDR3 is TGTGCCACCAGTGATATGACAGGTTCTGGCTACACCTTC. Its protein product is CATSDMTGSGYTF.